The following is a T cell receptor (beta chain) sequence with its context. This entry belongs to a study of blood T cell repertoires in COVID-19. Background on the study: Collection of acute and convalescent COVID-19 samples took place in the United States, Italy and Spain. PBMCs, B-cell-depleted T cells, or T cells were the source of the cDNA or gDNA that made up the material.

How the authors handled the data: Reference gene primer amplification yielded estimated nucleated cell counts. Sequenced by immunoSEQ multiplex PCR; TCRdb stores in-frame clones only, minus some. V, J and clone size are taken as reported in that table, and D and trimming were inferred from the DNA itself. The sample records approximately 130,000 clones, approximately 81% being singletons. The V end was cut by 3 bases, the J end by 3 bases, with 11 bases between. The CDR3 runs 15 residues. Germline V CDR1 and CDR2: SGHTA, FQGNSA. This clonotype was obtained from a woman aged 60-70 years with active or convalescent COVID-19. The chain couples TRBV7-2 to TRBJ2-2; no firm D call. The material sequenced was peripheral blood. CDR3 residues: CASSFRLVDTGELFF. The DNA for the CDR3 is TGTGCCAGCAGCTTTCGTCTAGTTGACACCGGGGAGCTGTTTTTT.